This TCR beta chain was profiled in a study of radiation and T cells in renal cell carcinoma. Study background: Nephrectomy followed 15 Gy stereotactic body radiation by 4 weeks. Study observations and caveats: Top tumor clonotypes rose in blood 2 weeks post-radiation, then contracted.

Libraries were prepared by immunoSEQ multiplex PCR; TCRdb keeps only in-frame clonotypes and omits some of them. Of about 120,000 clones in the sample, roughly four fifths are singletons; the top ten hold approximately 5%. V trimming: 3 bases; J trimming: 8 bases; junction bases outside the gene matches: 7. The germline CDR1 and CDR2 sequences are SGHNT and YYREEE (reference sequence). This CDR3 contains 15 residues. A word on this clone: Its antigen is still unknown.

Time point indicated: blood 2 weeks post-SBRT. The treatment denotes: 15 Gy SBRT to primary tumor, nephrectomy 4 weeks later. Blood was sampled at baseline, 2 weeks and 4 weeks after SBRT. The receptor's source is a man in his fifties with renal cell carcinoma. This chain joins TRBV5-4 and TRBJ1-4; 10 positions match TRBD1. This sample comprised blood, obtained from a patient whose treatment included radiotherapy and nephrectomy. The CDR3 region is CASSWGGQGGEKLFF. The CDR3 DNA reads TGTGCCAGCAGCTGGGGCGGACAGGGGGGAGAAAAACTGTTTTTT.